The 25 T cell receptor beta chains below were found in one sample sequenced in a study of shared clonotypes between healthy human individuals. Measured with immunoSEQ multiplex PCR; TCRdb has only the in-frame clones, and not every one. Of a few million clones listed, around nine tenths are singletons. Sequencing input: naive CD4+ T cells sorted from blood. Subset of the sample: CD45RA+ positively selected. These receptors originate from a man between 18 and 35 years old in good health.

The V and J genes are TRBV6-5 and TRBJ1-6; D is uncertain. Trimming removed 6 bases at V and 8 bases at J, with 14 bases between. Germline assignment: CDR1 MNHEY and CDR2 SVGAGI. The CDR3 spans 14 residues. The CDR3 region is CASSQLPGDSPLHF. For the CDR3, the DNA is TGTGCCAGCAGCCAACTCCCCGGGGATTCACCCCTCCACTTT.

Remarks on this clone: Other DNA sequences in this sample translate to the same CDR3. The V gene is TRBV6-5, the J gene TRBJ1-1; possible D gene TRBD1, 5 bases. Germline values: CDR1 MNHEY, CDR2 SVGAGI. The CDR3 contains 14 residues. V lost 2 bases, J lost 1 base, and 8 bases lay in between. CDR3 in amino acids: CASSYGGWNTEAFF. CDR3 bases: TGTGCCAGCAGTTACGGGGGGTGGAACACTGAAGCTTTCTTT.

V is TRBV14 and J is TRBJ2-7, with TRBD2 matching over 8 bases. This CDR3 comprises 15 residues. Germline V lookup: CDR1 SGHDN, CDR2 FVKESK. The V and J ends lost 5 bases and 1 base, in that order; junction bases with no gene match: 7. The CDR3 reads CASSDSGSQSYEQYF. The CDR3 DNA follows: TGTGCCAGCAGCGACAGCGGGAGCCAATCCTACGAGCAGTACTTC.

This rearrangement joins TRBV2 to TRBJ2-2; D is unclear. The CDR3 consists of 16 residues. Germline-derived CDR1 and CDR2 are SNHLY and FYNNEI. V lost 4 bases and J 2 bases, leaving 14 bases between the germline ends. The CDR3 coding sequence is TGTGCCAGCAGTGCCGACTCCATTCTTAACACCGGGGAGCTGTTTTTT. It encodes CASSADSILNTGELFF.

The chain uses TRBV6-1 and TRBJ2-3; 8 bases map to TRBD2. The CDR3 has 14 residues. CDR1 is MNHNS and CDR2 is SASEGT in the germline V gene. The V segment lost 6 bases and the J segment 5 bases; nucleotides outside the gene matches: 7. CDR3 sequence: CASRRGLGIDTQYF. The CDR3 DNA reads TGTGCCAGCAGACGGGGACTAGGAATAGATACGCAGTATTTT.

The V and J genes are TRBV29-1 and TRBJ2-3; 8 nucleotides align to TRBD2. The junction had 18 bases not matched to a gene; V was cut back by 6 bases and J by 1 base. The CDR3 contains 18 residues. CDR1 SQVTM and CDR2 ANQGSEA come from the germline V gene. The DNA for the CDR3 is TGCAGCGTGGCAGCCGGACTAGCCCTGAGTAAAGGCACAGATACGCAGTATTTT. Amino acids: CSVAAGLALSKGTDTQYF.

Remarks on this clone: This may come from a read error, since a much larger clone is one base off. The chain recombines TRBV7-8 with TRBJ2-3; D is ambiguous. Trimming left V 1 base short and J 5 bases short, with 1 base between. From germline, CDR1 is SGHVS and CDR2 FQNEAQ. This CDR3 has 11 amino acids. This CDR3 reads CASSLEDTQYF. The DNA for the CDR3 is TGTGCCAGCAGCTTAGAAGATACGCAGTATTTT.

The V gene is TRBV19, the J gene TRBJ1-2; D is uncertain. Trimming left V 7 bases short and J 6 bases short, with 12 bases between. The CDR3 is 12 amino acids. From germline, CDR1 is LNHDA and CDR2 SQIVND (reference sequence). CDR3 nucleotide sequence: TGTGCCAGTACCAGCACCGACCATGGCTACACCTTC. Amino acids: CASTSTDHGYTF.

This chain joins TRBV7-9 and TRBJ2-7; D unclear. The CDR3 contains 13 residues. V lost 5 bases and J 4 bases, leaving 12 bases between the germline ends. Germline lookup yields CDR1 SEHNR and CDR2 FQNEAQ (reference sequence). CDR3 amino acids: CASSHPVKYEQYF. The CDR3 nucleotides read TGTGCCAGCAGCCACCCAGTTAAATACGAGCAGTACTTC.

This clone was picked up one time. V is TRBV5-1 and J is TRBJ2-2; 8 nucleotides agree with TRBD1. The junction had 9 bases not matched to a gene; V was cut back by 0 bases and J by 8 bases. Germline CDR1 and CDR2: SGHRS and YFSETQ. The CDR3 has 16 residues. Here the CDR3 reads CASSLDGQGAAGELFF. The CDR3 DNA follows: TGCGCCAGCAGCTTGGACGGCCAGGGGGCGGCTGGGGAGCTGTTTTTT.

This rearrangement joins TRBV11-2 to TRBJ1-4, with 8 bases aligning to TRBD1. The CDR3 is made up of 16 amino acids. Trimming cost V 1 base and J 9 bases; bases outside gene matches: 10. CDR1 SGHAT and CDR2 FQNNGV come from the germline V gene. The CDR3 region has the DNA TGTGCCAGCAGCTTAGGACCGACAGGGGTGGTGAAAAAACTGTTTTTT. As protein: CASSLGPTGVVKKLFF.

This chain joins TRBV7-2 and TRBJ2-3, with D perhaps matching TRBD1 or TRBD2 (6 bases each). Germline CDR1 SGHTA, CDR2 FQGNSA. The CDR3 loop spans 16 amino acids. Trimming took off 1 base at V and 4 bases at J, with 15 bases between the two ends. DNA of the CDR3: TGTGCCAGCAGCTTAGTTGGCGGGAAGGGGGCAGATACGCAGTATTTT. Its protein is CASSLVGGKGADTQYF.

The chain is built from TRBV7-6 and TRBJ2-2; no clear D gene. The CDR3 is made up of 14 amino acids. Between the trimmed V and J ends, which lost 5 bases and 2 bases, there was a span of 9 bases. Germline CDR1 and CDR2: SGHVS and FNYEAQ. The DNA of the CDR3 is TGTGCCAGCAGCCCGTCCATCAACACCGGGGAGCTGTTTTTT. Its translation: CASSPSINTGELFF.

In the case of this clone: This CDR3 is also generated by other DNA sequences in the sample. The genes are TRBV6-5 and TRBJ1-4; the D is unclear. The CDR3 sequence is 14 residues long. Deletions cut 2 bases from V and 7 bases from J, with 11 bases between. The germline V gene has CDR1 MNHEY and CDR2 SVGAGI. The CDR3, as DNA: TGTGCCAGCAGTTACGGAAGGGCTGGTGAAAAACTGTTTTTT. This codes for CASSYGRAGEKLFF.

The gene calls are TRBV18 and TRBJ2-5; 10 bases fit TRBD2. Germline assignment: CDR1 KGHSH and CDR2 LQKENI. The ends lost 2 bases at V and 4 bases at J; junction bases unmatched: 10. The CDR3 has 17 residues. The CDR3 spells CASSPGLAALAGETQYF. In DNA form, the CDR3 reads TGTGCCAGCTCACCAGGACTAGCGGCCCTTGCGGGAGAGACCCAGTACTTC.

The chain uses TRBV30 and TRBJ2-2; maybe TRBD2 (6 bases). V was pared by 6 bases and J by 5 bases, with 13 bases between. The CDR3 is 13 residues long. Germline CDR1 reads GTSNPN; CDR2 reads SVGIG (reference sequence). Here the CDR3 DNA reads TGTGCCTGCGGGGGTCTCGGGACCGGGGAGCTGTTTTTT. Translating it yields CACGGLGTGELFF.

A note on this clone: The identical CDR3 is also encoded by other nucleotide sequences in the sample. J is TRBJ2-3 and V is TRBV18, with no clear D. Deletions cut 2 bases from V and 0 bases from J, with 3 bases between. The CDR3 covers 13 residues. The germline V gene has CDR1 KGHSH and CDR2 LQKENI. The CDR3 loop is CASSPASTDTQYF. CDR3 sequence (DNA): TGTGCCAGCTCACCAGCCAGCACAGATACGCAGTATTTT. Combining the CDR3 with reference TRBV18 and TRBJ2-3 gives the whole variable domain NAGVMQNPRHLVRRRGQEARLRCSPMKGHSHVYWYRQLPEEGLKFMVYLQKENIIDESGMPKERFSAEFPKEGPSILRIQQVVRGDSAAYFCASSPASTDTQYFGPGTRLTVL.

With respect to this clone: Within the sample, other DNA sequences also encode this same CDR3. The J gene is TRBJ2-7, the V gene TRBV30; D gene unclear. Germline V CDR1 and CDR2: GTSNPN, SVGIG (reference sequence). Trimming removed 1 base at V and 1 base at J, with 5 bases between. The CDR3 loop spans 12 amino acids. The DNA of the CDR3 is TGTGCCTGGAGTGCGACATCCTACGAGCAGTACTTC. This codes for CAWSATSYEQYF.

The chain recombines TRBV2 with TRBJ1-5, with D possibly matching TRBD1 (6 bases). V lost 3 bases and J 3 bases, leaving 12 bases between the germline ends. This CDR3 is built from 15 residues. Germline V gives CDR1 SNHLY, CDR2 FYNNEI. The CDR3 sequence is CASSETGIDNQPQHF. For the CDR3, the DNA is TGTGCCAGCAGTGAGACAGGTATTGACAATCAGCCCCAGCATTTT.

The rearrangement joins TRBV7-2 to TRBJ2-3; D is undetermined. CDR3 size: 11 residues. V gave up 5 bases and J gave up 3 bases, with 3 bases separating them. Germline-derived CDR1 and CDR2 are SGHTA and FQGNSA. The CDR3 region is CASSKTDTQYF. For the CDR3, the DNA is TGTGCCAGCAGCAAAACAGATACGCAGTATTTT.

The rearrangement uses TRBV30 and TRBJ2-3; possibly TRBD1 or TRBD2 for D (5 bases each). Germline V CDR1 and CDR2: GTSNPN, SVGIG (reference sequence). V was clipped by 2 bases and J by 6 bases, with 9 bases between them. CDR3 size: 12 residues. Written as DNA, the CDR3 is TGTGCCTGGAGTTCCGGGGCGGATACGCAGTATTTT. As protein: CAWSSGADTQYF.

The chain links TRBV6-5 to TRBJ2-7; D might be TRBD1 or TRBD2, each matching 6 bases. The CDR3 has 14 residues. Germline V gene sequence: CDR1 MNHEY, CDR2 SVGAGI. Trimming cost V 7 bases and J 10 bases, with 23 bases left between them. CDR3 DNA sequence: TGTGCCAGCATGGGGGCCCCCATAGGAGGGAACCAGTACTTC. Residues: CASMGAPIGGNQYF.

V is TRBV27 and J is TRBJ2-1; 10 bases match TRBD2. The CDR3 totals 15 residues. The trim removed 6 bases at V and 1 base at J, leaving 3 bases unmatched. Germline V gives CDR1 MNHEY, CDR2 SMNVEV (reference sequence). CDR3 DNA sequence: TGTGCCAGCAGGCCTAGCGGGGGTTCCTACAATGAGCAGTTCTTC. It is translated as CASRPSGGSYNEQFF.

The chain carries TRBV19 and TRBJ1-4; weak D call: TRBD1 (5 bases). Trimming removed 9 bases from V and 7 bases from J, with 15 bases in between. This CDR3 comprises 13 residues. Germline loops: CDR1 LNHDA, CDR2 SQIVND (reference sequence). Here the CDR3 DNA reads TGTGCCAGCCGGCGGGGCCCTGCTGAAAAACTGTTTTTT. Protein: CASRRGPAEKLFF. Variable domain in full (rest from reference TRBV19 and TRBJ1-4): DGGITQSPKYLFRKEGQNVTLSCEQNLNHDAMYWYRQDPGQGLRLIYYSQIVNDFQKGDIAEGYSVSREKKESFPLTVTSAQKNPTAFYLCASRRGPAEKLFFGSGTQLSVL.

The chain combines TRBV28 with TRBJ1-2; D is unresolved. Trimming pared 4 bases from V and 8 bases from J, leaving 14 bases between. The V gene's germline CDR1 is MDHEN and CDR2 SYDVKM. This CDR3 is 13 amino acids long. The CDR3 DNA sequence: TGTGCCAGCAGTTCTCCCTCTCTGGGGGGCTACACCTTC. Encoded protein: CASSSPSLGGYTF.